This entry features one T cell receptor beta chain sequence. Time point: pre-sensitization, week 0. Treatment given: therapeutic diphenylcyclopropenone sensitization with weekly scalp DPC. The data derive from a study of human T cells and chemical hapten exposure. Study at large: It was small differences in pooled library volume that mainly caused per-sample TCR yields to vary.

Trimming cost V 3 bases and J 1 base, with 10 bases left between them. The CDR3 spans 15 residues. One entry per CDR3 protein, called by TCRdb with MiXCR from the RACE reads. Here the sample spans about 380,000 distinct CDR3 sequences, less than 6.5% being singletons. The sample consisted of whole blood, taken in connection with sensitization to the hapten diphenylcyclopropenone (DPC). The clonotype originates from a woman aged 45 to 65 with alopecia areata. Some clones in this sample may be carry-over from other donors' samples. The J gene is TRBJ1-5, the V gene TRBV12-3 or TRBV12-4; tentatively, D is TRBD1 (5 bases). CDR3 in amino acids: CASSLDTTSNQPQHF. Here the CDR3 DNA reads TGTGCCAGCAGTTTGGACACAACAAGCAATCAGCCCCAGCATTTT.